This is a list of T cell receptor beta chains from one sample in a study of blood T cell repertoires in COVID-19. Measured with immunoSEQ multiplex PCR; TCRdb has only the in-frame clones, and not every one. The sample records about 200,000 clones, 70% to 90% being singletons. The sequenced sample was PBMCs or T cells enriched from blood (not recorded which). All receptors derive from a woman aged 40 to 50 with acute COVID-19. Each CDR3 is given with its conserved first and last residue. Fields, in order: V gene, D gene, J gene, clone size, CDR3 protein, CDR3 DNA. A D gene is named only where the DNA matches it firmly. Where a row states a size, it is once, few, many or the class of an expanded clone; other rows omit it.

V: TRBV18
D: -
J: TRBJ1-1
size: -
CDR3: CASSYMGGNTEAFF
DNA: TGTGCCAGCTCGTACATGGGAGGCAACACTGAAGCTTTCTTT

V: TRBV2
D: -
J: TRBJ1-1
size: -
CDR3: CASLGEGTEAFF
DNA: TGTGCCAGCCTGGGGGAGGGCACTGAAGCTTTCTTT

V: TRBV19
D: -
J: TRBJ1-2
size: -
CDR3: CASSTPQWRERGYTF
DNA: TGTGCCAGTAGTACACCTCAGTGGAGGGAGCGAGGCTACACCTTC

V: TRBV5-4
D: TRBD2
J: TRBJ2-5
size: -
CDR3: CASSFLAGAAATRRETQYF
DNA: TGTGCCAGCAGCTTTCTAGCGGGAGCCGCTGCCACAAGGAGGGAGACCCAGTACTTC

V: TRBV19
D: -
J: TRBJ1-1
size: -
CDR3: CASRVTGAEAFF
DNA: TGTGCCAGTAGGGTGACAGGAGCTGAAGCTTTCTTT

V: TRBV4-2
D: TRBD1
J: TRBJ2-1
size: -
CDR3: CASSQSGTDDNEQFF
DNA: TGTGCCAGCAGCCAATCCGGGACAGATGACAATGAGCAGTTCTTC

V: TRBV7-3
D: -
J: TRBJ1-3
size: -
CDR3: CASSLLGGSSGNTIYF
DNA: TGTGCCAGCAGCCTCCTCGGGGGGAGCTCTGGAAACACCATATATTTT

V: TRBV6-5
D: -
J: TRBJ2-5
size: -
CDR3: CASSIGAGQQETQYF
DNA: TGTGCCAGTTCGATCGGTGCCGGACAACAAGAGACCCAGTACTTC

V: TRBV19
D: TRBD1
J: TRBJ1-2
size: -
CDR3: CASRTWDRDYGYTF
DNA: TGTGCCAGTAGGACTTGGGACAGAGACTATGGCTACACCTTC

V: TRBV18
D: -
J: TRBJ1-1
size: -
CDR3: CASSPFDRPNTEAFF
DNA: TGTGCCAGCTCACCCTTCGACAGACCGAACACTGAAGCTTTCTTT

V: TRBV19
D: -
J: TRBJ1-5
size: -
CDR3: CASSMGARNQPQHF
DNA: TGTGCCAGTAGTATGGGCGCCCGCAATCAGCCCCAGCATTTT

V: TRBV12-5
D: -
J: TRBJ2-2
size: -
CDR3: CASGLGTVTGELFF
DNA: TGTGCTAGTGGTTTGGGGACAGTCACCGGGGAGCTGTTTTTT

V: TRBV7-9
D: TRBD2
J: TRBJ2-2
size: -
CDR3: CASSLGAKREDYTGELFF
DNA: TGTGCCAGCAGCTTAGGGGCTAAGCGGGAGGATTACACCGGGGAGCTGTTTTTT

V: TRBV28
D: -
J: TRBJ1-6
size: -
CDR3: CASSLALPGRDSPLHF
DNA: TGTGCCAGCAGTTTGGCTCTCCCGGGAAGGGATTCACCCCTCCACTTT

V: TRBV5-1
D: TRBD2
J: TRBJ2-7
size: -
CDR3: CASSLGLALHEQYF
DNA: TGCGCCAGCAGCTTGGGACTAGCTCTCCACGAGCAGTACTTC

V: TRBV27
D: -
J: TRBJ1-2
size: -
CDR3: CASGLGVLPPYGYTF
DNA: TGTGCCAGCGGTCTCGGGGTCCTCCCTCCCTATGGCTACACCTTC

V: TRBV7-9
D: -
J: TRBJ1-1
size: -
CDR3: CASSPVQQGSEAFF
DNA: TGTGCCAGCAGCCCCGTGCAGCAGGGTAGTGAAGCTTTCTTT

V: TRBV28
D: -
J: TRBJ1-6
size: -
CDR3: CASRAKTGFTLHF
DNA: TGTGCCAGCAGGGCGAAAACAGGCTTCACCCTCCACTTT

V: TRBV14
D: TRBD2
J: TRBJ2-3
size: once
CDR3: CASSPLRGLAGGGRFDTQYF
DNA: TGTGCCAGCAGCCCTCTCCGGGGACTAGCGGGAGGAGGACGCTTCGATACGCAGTATTTT

V: TRBV27
D: TRBD1
J: TRBJ1-5
size: -
CDR3: CASSWTGSNQPQHF
DNA: TGTGCCAGCAGCTGGACAGGGTCCAATCAGCCCCAGCATTTT

V: TRBV2
D: TRBD1
J: TRBJ1-4
size: -
CDR3: CASRRQGTTNEKLFF
DNA: TGTGCCAGCAGGCGACAGGGGACAACTAATGAAAAACTGTTTTTT

V: TRBV9
D: TRBD2
J: TRBJ2-7
size: -
CDR3: CASSETGTSAYEQYF
DNA: TGTGCCAGCAGCGAAACCGGGACTAGCGCCTACGAGCAGTACTTC

V: TRBV11-2
D: TRBD1
J: TRBJ1-3
size: -
CDR3: CASSPFQGAGNTIYF
DNA: TGTGCCAGCAGCCCCTTCCAGGGGGCTGGAAACACCATATATTTT

V: TRBV11-2
D: -
J: TRBJ1-3
size: -
CDR3: CASSLGGQGGFGNTIYF
DNA: TGTGCCAGCAGCTTAGGGGGCCAGGGAGGTTTCGGAAACACCATATATTTT

V: TRBV3-1/TRBV3-2
D: -
J: TRBJ1-2
size: -
CDR3: CASRRSGGSYGYTF
DNA: TGTGCCAGCCGGCGGTCTGGGGGGAGCTATGGCTACACCTTC

V: TRBV18
D: -
J: TRBJ1-3
size: -
CDR3: CASSPLIENTIYF
DNA: TGTGCCAGCTCACCACTTATAGAAAACACCATATATTTT

V: TRBV7-8
D: -
J: TRBJ1-5
size: -
CDR3: CASSLSFGGIGNQPQHF
DNA: TGTGCCAGCAGCTTATCATTCGGGGGGATCGGCAATCAGCCCCAGCATTTT

V: TRBV2
D: -
J: TRBJ1-1
size: -
CDR3: CASRKEGRTEAFF
DNA: TGTGCCAGCAGGAAAGAGGGTCGAACTGAAGCTTTCTTT

V: TRBV12-5
D: TRBD2
J: TRBJ2-1
size: -
CDR3: CASGSSGRLEQFF
DNA: TGTGCTAGTGGTTCTAGCGGGAGGCTTGAGCAGTTCTTC

V: TRBV7-8
D: -
J: TRBJ2-5
size: -
CDR3: CASSLAAEYQETQYF
DNA: TGTGCCAGCAGCTTAGCGGCGGAGTACCAAGAGACCCAGTACTTC

V: TRBV28
D: -
J: TRBJ1-2
size: -
CDR3: CASNLQGYHGYTF
DNA: TGTGCCAGCAACTTACAGGGTTATCATGGCTACACCTTC

V: TRBV4-3
D: -
J: TRBJ2-3
size: once
CDR3: CASSQDKDWALEQYF
DNA: TGCGCCAGCAGCCAAGATAAGGACTGGGCGTTGGAGCAGTATTTT

V: TRBV5-4
D: -
J: TRBJ2-2
size: -
CDR3: CASSPGVGTGELFF
DNA: TGTGCCAGCAGCCCGGGAGTGGGCACCGGGGAGCTGTTTTTT

V: TRBV2
D: -
J: TRBJ1-5
size: -
CDR3: CASSSKGENQPQHF
DNA: TGTGCCAGCAGTAGTAAGGGGGAAAATCAGCCCCAGCATTTT

V: TRBV4-2
D: TRBD2
J: TRBJ2-1
size: -
CDR3: CASSQRTSSYNEQFF
DNA: TGTGCCAGCAGCCAAAGGACTAGCAGTTACAATGAGCAGTTCTTC

V: TRBV6-2/TRBV6-3
D: -
J: TRBJ1-1
size: -
CDR3: CASSYRGGGNTEAFF
DNA: TGTGCCAGCAGTTATAGGGGGGGCGGGAACACTGAAGCTTTCTTT

V: TRBV27
D: -
J: TRBJ2-3
size: -
CDR3: CASSSLTPRQASTDTQYF
DNA: TGTGCCAGCAGTTCCCTCACCCCAAGACAGGCGAGCACAGATACGCAGTATTTT